This TCR beta chain is from a study of blood T cells in healthy people across ages (dated by TCRdb to about 2015). The study in broad terms: In model experiments, template switching captured roughly one uniquely barcoded TCR beta cDNA molecule for every two T cells. The donors were divided into four age groups: young (average approximately 17 years), middle-aged (approximately 41), aged (roughly 66) and long-lived (nearly 85). Using the same blood draw, the study looked at two additional independent replicas of 1 million unique cDNA reads for two donors, one aged 18 to 30 and the other aged 80 or older. The study measured age-related changes in TCR beta repertoire diversity using deep sequencing normalized with unique cDNA molecular identifiers. The full study reports these points: The CMV infection status of donors was not known, potentially confounding age-related changes in expanded clonotypes. Observed TCR beta diversity per million T cells fell roughly linearly with age, and a significant reduction was already apparent by age approximately 40. Total diversity estimates from one million sequenced T cells were considered lower bounds and underestimates. There was a strong correlation between observed TCR beta diversity and the percentage of naive T cells measured by flow cytometry. Compared with the aged group, the long-lived group had more naive CD4+ T cells, fewer expanded clones and increased TCR diversity, suggesting age selection. Conclusive comparison of naive and antigen-experienced compartments was prevented by the profiling of bulk unsorted PBMCs.

Systemically healthy Caucasian individuals from Russia, approximately 39 in total and aged roughly 6 to 100 years, were included as donors. About 10 milliliters of peripheral blood were drawn from each donor into EDTA-treated Vacutainer tubes. PBMCs were isolated by Ficoll-Paque density-gradient centrifugation, with at least 6 million obtained per sample. Total RNA was extracted from PBMCs with Trizol reagent, with at least 6 micrograms obtained per sample. For every donor, an aliquot of PBMCs went through flow cytometry to measure the percentages of naive CD45RAhigh/CD27high T cells. Library generation was performed with 5' RACE. The run used an Illumina HiSeq 2500. The second PCR ran for about 7 to 11 cycles and used a J-beta primer mix along with a sample-barcoded 5' primer. A template-switch 5' adaptor carrying 12 random nucleotides introduced a unique molecular identifier onto each TCR beta cDNA molecule. Each sample yielded at least 3 million CDR3-containing paired-end reads. First-strand cDNA synthesis was performed from all RNA using the Mint cDNA synthesis kit, with priming by a TRBC-specific oligonucleotide. After uracil-DNA glycosylase treatment, a first 18-cycle PCR used universal primers M1SS and BC2_uni_R on all cDNA. The published analysis was carried out like this. For normalization, 1 million high-quality reads, each with a distinct molecular identifier, were randomly selected from each sample. Reads with shared molecular identifiers were discarded instead of being binned into consensus sequences. CDR3 identification, clonotype clustering and error correction used MiTCR with a Q25 quality threshold and the strictest error-elimination algorithm. Lower-bound total TCR beta diversity was estimated with a nonparametric unseen species model using Euler transformation. TCRdb itself trimmed the public reads at Q25 with fastp, ran MiXCR and retained productive beta chains. Identical CDR3 protein sequences are pooled into one entry, listed with their most common genes and DNA. The V and J calls come from TCRdb's annotation, not from the publication. The sample table records around 700,000 distinct CDR3 sequences; approximately 25% of these occur just once. Of the sample, 9% to 9.5% falls within the top ten clones.

From the cysteine through the phenylalanine, the CDR3 covers 12 amino acids. Only the CDR3 DNA stays, 36 bases, in frame from base 1. Looking up the germline V gene yields CDR1 SGHTA and CDR2 FQGNSA. In its sample, this clonotype was seen a few times. Its cognate antigen has yet to be identified. At one of its ends the junction is not consistent with the germline gene, which may arise from a read error. The sample was also reused in another study, on T cells of mothers and their children. As described in the second report: Nine systemically healthy Caucasian individuals served as donors, namely three mothers together with their six children. cDNA synthesis consumed the entire amount of extracted RNA, loaded at 1.5 ug RNA in each 15 ul reaction. In the second PCR, the M1S primer added sample barcodes and 2-4 random nucleotides. Each mother yielded over 8.5 million TCR beta CDR3 reads and each child 3 million or so reads. TCR recombination output is similarly shaped by thymic selection in related and unrelated pairs, with a minor effect exerted by inherited differences. Normalized repertoire overlap was always found to be slightly, but never significantly, higher in related mother-child pairs than in unrelated mother-child pairs. With a sensitivity of 90 to 100 clones per million clonotypes, no persistent microchimeric T cell clones were detected. Deep NGS was used in the study to compare the TCR beta repertoires of mothers and children and to look for features that separate related mother-child pairs from unrelated individuals. The mean age was 40 +/- 4 years for the mothers and about 10 +/- 4 years for the children. After adapter ligation was performed with NEBNext reagents, the libraries were sequenced on an Illumina HiSeq 2000 with 100+100 nt paired-end reads. To prevent cross-contamination, the mother and child libraries were prepared one month apart and sequenced in separate runs. Between roughly 500,000 and 2,300,000 distinct TCR beta clonotypes were identified per donor. Naive TCR beta clonotypes were estimated from low-frequency clonotypes matched to each donor's FACS-determined naive share, without sorting.

The clonotype originates from a boy younger than 18 in good health. Recombination joined TRBV7-2 with TRBJ2-5; the D gene lacks a confident call. The DNA end favors TRBJ2-1, so the J call may be wrong. Sequences were obtained from blood. The encoded CDR3 is CAGSRLENEQFF. The DNA sequence is as follows: TGTGCCGGCAGCCGACTTGAGAATGAGCAGTTCTTC.